This T cell receptor (beta chain) was identified during a study of cytomegalovirus exposure and HLA in healthy donors. Overall study findings and caveats: Data from an earlier analysis indicated that most TCR beta V segments were productive either about 87% or about 30% of the time. Looking again later, the authors saw that most CMV-associated TCR beta chains seemed HLA-restricted. In vitro experiments confirmed that three CMV-associated chains were specific for CMV antigens. Fewer N-insertions (relative to the roughly 720-donor mean) were reportedly seen in an Asian-associated ancestry cluster in a later analysis.

With 60 Vbeta and 13 Jbeta primers, the PCR was carried out. Assay used: immunoSEQ multiplex PCR; TCRdb lists only in-frame clones, some missing. The sample lists some 170,000 clones; over 80% were seen once. V was pared by 7 bases and J by 4 bases, with 6 bases of the junction left unmatched. Per the germline V gene, CDR1 is LNHDA and CDR2 is SQIVND (reference sequence). CDR3 length: 15 amino acids. This clone was seen once. Its antigen is currently unknown. The rearrangement uses TRBV19 and TRBJ2-2, with 10 bases matching TRBD1. This TCR was sampled from a man aged 50-59 years in good health and CMV-seropositive. The sequenced material came from PBMCs. The CDR3 sequence is CASNPDRGLTGELFF. DNA of the CDR3: TGTGCCAGTAACCCCGACAGGGGGCTCACCGGGGAGCTGTTTTTT.